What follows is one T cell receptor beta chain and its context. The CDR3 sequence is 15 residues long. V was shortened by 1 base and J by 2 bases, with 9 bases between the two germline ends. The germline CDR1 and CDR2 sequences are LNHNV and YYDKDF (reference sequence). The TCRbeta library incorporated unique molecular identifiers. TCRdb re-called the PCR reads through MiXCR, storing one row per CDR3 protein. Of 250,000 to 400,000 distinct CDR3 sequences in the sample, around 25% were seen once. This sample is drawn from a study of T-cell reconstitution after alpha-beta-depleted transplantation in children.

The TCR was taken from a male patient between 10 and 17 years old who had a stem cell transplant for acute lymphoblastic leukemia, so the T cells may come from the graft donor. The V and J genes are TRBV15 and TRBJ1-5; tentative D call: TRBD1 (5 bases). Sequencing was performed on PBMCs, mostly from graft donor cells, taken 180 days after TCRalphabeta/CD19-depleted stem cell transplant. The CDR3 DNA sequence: TGTGCCACCAGCAGAGGCAGGGATGGCAATCAGCCCCAGCATTTT. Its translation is CATSRGRDGNQPQHF.